A selection of T cell receptor beta chains follows, all from one sample in a study of T cell responses to AZD1222 COVID-19 vaccine. Measured with immunoSEQ multiplex PCR; TCRdb has only the in-frame clones, and not every one. The sample lists 90,000 to 120,000 clones, around 89% occurring once. Sequenced material: peripheral blood, taken on day 0 of AZD1222 vaccination. Receptor source: an adult in good health. Each CDR3 is given with its conserved first and last residue. A D gene is named only where the DNA matches it firmly. The size entry is marked missing in some rows and otherwise reads once, few, many or a size class.

J gene: TRBJ1-2
V gene: TRBV7-3
D gene: NA
clone size: once
CDR3 protein: CASSLKAHRTYGYTF
CDR3 DNA: TGTGCCAGCAGCTTAAAAGCGCACAGGACCTATGGCTACACCTTC

J gene: TRBJ1-1
V gene: TRBV7-8
D gene: NA
clone size: few
CDR3 protein: CASSFQVNTEAFF
CDR3 DNA: TGTGCCAGCAGCTTCCAGGTGAACACTGAAGCTTTCTTT

J gene: TRBJ2-7
V gene: TRBV5-1
D gene: TRBD2
clone size: NA
CDR3 protein: CASSSEGLAAYEQYF
CDR3 DNA: TGCGCCAGCAGCTCGGAGGGACTAGCCGCCTACGAGCAGTACTTC

J gene: TRBJ2-2
V gene: TRBV6-6
D gene: TRBD2
clone size: NA
CDR3 protein: CASSPIDYKRGADTGELFF
CDR3 DNA: TGTGCCAGCAGTCCCATCGACTATAAGCGGGGGGCGGACACCGGGGAGCTGTTTTTT

J gene: TRBJ2-1
V gene: TRBV7-6
D gene: NA
clone size: NA
CDR3 protein: CASSLEGWGGTEQFF
CDR3 DNA: TGTGCCAGCAGCTTAGAAGGGTGGGGGGGCACTGAGCAGTTCTTC

J gene: TRBJ1-6
V gene: TRBV9
D gene: TRBD1
clone size: NA
CDR3 protein: CASSAGTGDNSPLHF
CDR3 DNA: TGTGCCAGCAGCGCCGGGACAGGGGATAATTCACCCCTCCACTTT

J gene: TRBJ2-7
V gene: TRBV6-2/TRBV6-3
D gene: NA
clone size: NA
CDR3 protein: CASSYNRVEQYF
CDR3 DNA: TGTGCCAGCAGTTATAACAGGGTCGAGCAGTACTTC

J gene: TRBJ2-3
V gene: TRBV2
D gene: TRBD2
clone size: once
CDR3 protein: CASSEMAGGTDTQYF
CDR3 DNA: TGTGCCAGCAGTGAAATGGCGGGAGGCACAGATACGCAGTATTTT

J gene: TRBJ2-3
V gene: TRBV27
D gene: NA
clone size: NA
CDR3 protein: CASSLIGGRVTDTQYF
CDR3 DNA: TGTGCCAGCAGTTTAATTGGGGGGCGGGTCACAGATACGCAGTATTTT

J gene: TRBJ2-7
V gene: TRBV12-5
D gene: NA
clone size: NA
CDR3 protein: CASGTSGSEQYF
CDR3 DNA: TGTGCTAGTGGCACCTCCGGAAGCGAGCAGTACTTC

J gene: TRBJ1-1
V gene: TRBV3-1/TRBV3-2
D gene: NA
clone size: NA
CDR3 protein: CASSQDRGQEEAFF
CDR3 DNA: TGTGCCAGCAGCCAAGACAGAGGGCAGGAGGAAGCTTTCTTT

J gene: TRBJ1-3
V gene: TRBV9
D gene: TRBD1
clone size: once
CDR3 protein: CASSHGTGNGNTIYF
CDR3 DNA: TGTGCCAGCAGTCACGGGACAGGGAACGGAAACACCATATATTTT

J gene: TRBJ1-2
V gene: TRBV5-1
D gene: NA
clone size: once
CDR3 protein: CASSLQPGRNYGYTF
CDR3 DNA: TGCGCCAGCAGCTTGCAACCGGGACGCAACTATGGCTACACCTTC

J gene: TRBJ2-6
V gene: TRBV10-1
D gene: NA
clone size: NA
CDR3 protein: CASSDAGEGANVLTF
CDR3 DNA: TGCGCCAGCAGTGATGCAGGGGAAGGGGCCAACGTCCTGACTTTC

J gene: TRBJ2-1
V gene: TRBV2
D gene: TRBD1
clone size: NA
CDR3 protein: CASRGWTGGYNEQFF
CDR3 DNA: TGTGCCAGCAGGGGATGGACAGGGGGATACAATGAGCAGTTCTTC

J gene: TRBJ1-5
V gene: TRBV12-5
D gene: TRBD1
clone size: NA
CDR3 protein: CASGPAFQGAGQPQHF
CDR3 DNA: TGTGCTAGTGGTCCCGCGTTTCAGGGGGCGGGTCAGCCCCAGCATTTT

J gene: TRBJ1-2
V gene: TRBV19
D gene: TRBD1
clone size: NA
CDR3 protein: CASSMPRTGGDYGYTF
CDR3 DNA: TGTGCCAGTAGTATGCCCCGGACAGGGGGCGACTATGGCTACACCTTC

J gene: TRBJ2-5
V gene: TRBV2
D gene: NA
clone size: NA
CDR3 protein: CASSPPRASGKETQYF
CDR3 DNA: TGTGCCAGCAGTCCCCCACGGGCTAGTGGGAAAGAGACCCAGTACTTC

J gene: TRBJ1-2
V gene: TRBV5-4
D gene: TRBD1
clone size: NA
CDR3 protein: CASSWLGQGVLANYGYTF
CDR3 DNA: TGTGCCAGCAGTTGGTTGGGACAGGGGGTATTGGCTAACTATGGCTACACCTTC

J gene: TRBJ2-2
V gene: TRBV15
D gene: TRBD1
clone size: NA
CDR3 protein: CATSARTGNGPNTGELFF
CDR3 DNA: TGTGCCACCAGCGCCAGGACAGGGAATGGCCCGAACACCGGGGAGCTGTTTTTT

J gene: TRBJ2-5
V gene: TRBV28
D gene: TRBD2
clone size: NA
CDR3 protein: CASSPILAGGQETQYF
CDR3 DNA: TGTGCCAGCAGCCCAATACTAGCGGGGGGACAGGAGACCCAGTACTTC

J gene: TRBJ1-2
V gene: TRBV24-1
D gene: TRBD1
clone size: NA
CDR3 protein: CATSDRWGQGADYGYTF
CDR3 DNA: TGTGCCACCAGTGATCGGTGGGGACAGGGGGCTGACTATGGCTACACCTTC

J gene: TRBJ2-3
V gene: TRBV12-3/TRBV12-4
D gene: NA
clone size: NA
CDR3 protein: CASEKDQGDTQYF
CDR3 DNA: TGTGCCAGCGAAAAGGATCAGGGAGATACGCAGTATTTT

J gene: TRBJ1-1
V gene: TRBV21-1
D gene: NA
clone size: once
CDR3 protein: CASNPLLYRGPNWNTEAFF
CDR3 DNA: TGTGCCAGCAACCCCCTCTTATACAGGGGACCGAATTGGAACACTGAAGCTTTCTTT

J gene: TRBJ1-6
V gene: TRBV5-6
D gene: NA
clone size: NA
CDR3 protein: CASSLVRSALSSYNSPLHF
CDR3 DNA: TGTGCCAGCAGCTTGGTTCGGTCAGCCCTCAGCTCCTATAATTCACCCCTCCACTTT

J gene: TRBJ1-1
V gene: TRBV10-3
D gene: NA
clone size: few
CDR3 protein: CAISGQAANTEAFF
CDR3 DNA: TGTGCCATCAGTGGACAGGCTGCGAACACTGAAGCTTTCTTT

J gene: TRBJ1-3
V gene: TRBV12-5
D gene: NA
clone size: NA
CDR3 protein: CASGKSGTASGNTIYF
CDR3 DNA: TGTGCTAGTGGGAAATCGGGGACGGCCTCTGGAAACACCATATATTTT